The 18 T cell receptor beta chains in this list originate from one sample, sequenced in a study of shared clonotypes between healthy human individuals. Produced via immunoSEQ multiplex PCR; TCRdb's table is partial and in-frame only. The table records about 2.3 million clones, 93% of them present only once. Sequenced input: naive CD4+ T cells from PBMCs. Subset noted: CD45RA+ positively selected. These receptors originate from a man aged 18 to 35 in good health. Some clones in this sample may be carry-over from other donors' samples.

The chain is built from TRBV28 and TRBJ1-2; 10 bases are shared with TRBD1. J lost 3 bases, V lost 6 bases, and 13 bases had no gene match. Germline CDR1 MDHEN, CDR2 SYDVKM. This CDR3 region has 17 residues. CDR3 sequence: CASSPRQGAQGDYGYTF. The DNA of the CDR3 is TGTGCCAGCAGCCCGAGACAGGGGGCCCAGGGGGACTATGGCTACACCTTC.

This CDR3 is CASTPGGDTQYF. The CDR3 nucleotides are TGTGCCAGCACCCCGGGCGGGGATACGCAGTATTTT. The V call is TRBV11-2, the J call TRBJ2-3, with a tentative D call TRBD2 (5 bases). The V and J ends lost 7 bases and 6 bases respectively, with 11 bases between them. The CDR3 runs 12 residues. Germline loops: CDR1 SGHAT, CDR2 FQNNGV.

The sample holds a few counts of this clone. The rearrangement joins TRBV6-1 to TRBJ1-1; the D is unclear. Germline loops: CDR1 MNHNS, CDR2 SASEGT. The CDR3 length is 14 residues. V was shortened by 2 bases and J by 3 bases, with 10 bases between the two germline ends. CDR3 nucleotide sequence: TGTGCCAGCAGTGAACGGAAATCCGACACTGAAGCTTTCTTT. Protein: CASSERKSDTEAFF.

CDR3 coding DNA: TGTGCCAGCAGTGATTTTACACCTACTAATGAAAAACTGTTTTTT. Encoded protein: CASSDFTPTNEKLFF. V usage is TRBV25-1 and J usage is TRBJ1-4, with unresolved D. Germline V gives CDR1 MGHDK, CDR2 SYGVNS. The CDR3 covers 15 residues. V was clipped by 3 bases and J by 2 bases, with 10 bases between them.

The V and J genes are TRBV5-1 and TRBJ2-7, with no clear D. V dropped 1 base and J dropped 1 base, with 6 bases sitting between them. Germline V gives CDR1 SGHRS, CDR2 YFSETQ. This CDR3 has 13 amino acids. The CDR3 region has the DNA TGCGCCAGCAGCTTGTTCGGATCCTACGAGCAGTACTTC. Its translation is CASSLFGSYEQYF.

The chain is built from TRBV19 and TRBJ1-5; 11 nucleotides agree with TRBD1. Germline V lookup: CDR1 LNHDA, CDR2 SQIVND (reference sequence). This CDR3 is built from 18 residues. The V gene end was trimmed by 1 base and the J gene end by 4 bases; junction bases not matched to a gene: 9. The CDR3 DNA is TGTGCCAGTAGTATAGCCAATGGCGGGACAGGGGGAAATCAGCCCCAGCATTTT. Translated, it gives CASSIANGGTGGNQPQHF.

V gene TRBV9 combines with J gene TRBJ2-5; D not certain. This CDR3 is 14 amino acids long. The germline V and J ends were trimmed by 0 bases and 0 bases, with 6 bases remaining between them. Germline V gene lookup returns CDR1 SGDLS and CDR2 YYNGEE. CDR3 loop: CASSVGANQETQYF. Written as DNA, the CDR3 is TGTGCCAGCAGCGTAGGAGCGAACCAAGAGACCCAGTACTTC.

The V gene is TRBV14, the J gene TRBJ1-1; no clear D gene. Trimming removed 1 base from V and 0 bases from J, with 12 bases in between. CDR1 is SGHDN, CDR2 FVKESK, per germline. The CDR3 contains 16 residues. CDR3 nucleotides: TGTGCCAGCAGCCAAGGTTGGATTCTCATGAACACTGAAGCTTTCTTT. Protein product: CASSQGWILMNTEAFF.

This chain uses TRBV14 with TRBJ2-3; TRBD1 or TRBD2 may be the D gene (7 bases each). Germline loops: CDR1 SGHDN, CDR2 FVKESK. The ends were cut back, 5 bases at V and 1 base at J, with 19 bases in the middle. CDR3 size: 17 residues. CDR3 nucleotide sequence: TGTGCCAGCAGCTCTCCGGGGAGGGGGCCGGGCACAGATACGCAGTATTTT. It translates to CASSSPGRGPGTDTQYF.

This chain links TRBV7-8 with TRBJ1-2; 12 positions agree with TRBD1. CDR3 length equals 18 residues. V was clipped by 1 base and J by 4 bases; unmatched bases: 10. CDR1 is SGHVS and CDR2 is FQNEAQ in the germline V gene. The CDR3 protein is CASSLDGTGGAASYGYTF. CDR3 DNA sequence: TGTGCCAGCAGCTTAGACGGGACAGGGGGCGCCGCGAGCTATGGCTACACCTTC.

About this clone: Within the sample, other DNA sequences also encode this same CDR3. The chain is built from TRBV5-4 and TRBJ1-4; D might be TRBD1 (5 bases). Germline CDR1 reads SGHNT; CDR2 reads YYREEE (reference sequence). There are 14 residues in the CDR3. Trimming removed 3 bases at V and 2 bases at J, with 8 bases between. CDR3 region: CASSSGITNEKLFF. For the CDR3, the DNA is TGTGCCAGCAGCTCAGGGATTACTAATGAAAAACTGTTTTTT.

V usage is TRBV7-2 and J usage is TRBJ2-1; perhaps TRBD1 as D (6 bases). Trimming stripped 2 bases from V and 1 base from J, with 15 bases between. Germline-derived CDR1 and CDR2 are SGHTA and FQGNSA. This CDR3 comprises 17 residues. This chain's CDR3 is CASSLLGAVGSYNEQFF. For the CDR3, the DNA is TGTGCCAGCAGCTTACTGGGGGCGGTAGGGTCCTACAATGAGCAGTTCTTC.

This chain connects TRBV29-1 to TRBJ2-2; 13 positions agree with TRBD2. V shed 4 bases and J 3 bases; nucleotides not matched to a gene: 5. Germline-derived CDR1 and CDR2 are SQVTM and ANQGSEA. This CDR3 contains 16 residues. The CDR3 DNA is TGCAGCGTTGGGGAGGGACTAGCGGGATACACCGGGGAGCTGTTTTTT. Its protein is CSVGEGLAGYTGELFF.

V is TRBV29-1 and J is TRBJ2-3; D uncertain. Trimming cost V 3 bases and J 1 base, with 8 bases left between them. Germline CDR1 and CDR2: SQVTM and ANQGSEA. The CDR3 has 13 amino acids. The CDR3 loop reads CSVDVTGTDTQYF. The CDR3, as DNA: TGCAGCGTTGATGTCACAGGCACAGATACGCAGTATTTT.

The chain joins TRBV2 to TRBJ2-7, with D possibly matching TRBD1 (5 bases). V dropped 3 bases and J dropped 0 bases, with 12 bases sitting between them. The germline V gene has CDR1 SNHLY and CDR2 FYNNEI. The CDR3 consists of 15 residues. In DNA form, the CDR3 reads TGTGCCAGCAGTGAGGCCTTACAGGTCTCCTACGAGCAGTACTTC. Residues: CASSEALQVSYEQYF.

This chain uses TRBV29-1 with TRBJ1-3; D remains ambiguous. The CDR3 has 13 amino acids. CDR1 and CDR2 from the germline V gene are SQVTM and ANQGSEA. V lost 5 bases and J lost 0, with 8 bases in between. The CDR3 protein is CSVSTHSGNTIYF. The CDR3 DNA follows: TGCAGCGTTTCGACCCACTCTGGAAACACCATATATTTT.

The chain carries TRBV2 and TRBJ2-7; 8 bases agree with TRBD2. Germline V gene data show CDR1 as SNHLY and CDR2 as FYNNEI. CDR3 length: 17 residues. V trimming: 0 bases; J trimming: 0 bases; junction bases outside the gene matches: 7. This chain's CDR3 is CASSEARSSGRSYEQYF. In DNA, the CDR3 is TGTGCCAGCAGTGAAGCGCGGTCTAGCGGGCGCTCCTACGAGCAGTACTTC.

This chain's CDR3 is CTSSQDRGRETQYF. CDR3 in DNA: TGCACCAGCAGCCAAGACAGGGGGCGAGAGACCCAGTACTTC. This chain joins TRBV1 and TRBJ2-5; the D segment call TRBD1 is taken from the table without a DNA check. TRBV1 is tagged as a pseudogene. The CDR3 has 14 residues.